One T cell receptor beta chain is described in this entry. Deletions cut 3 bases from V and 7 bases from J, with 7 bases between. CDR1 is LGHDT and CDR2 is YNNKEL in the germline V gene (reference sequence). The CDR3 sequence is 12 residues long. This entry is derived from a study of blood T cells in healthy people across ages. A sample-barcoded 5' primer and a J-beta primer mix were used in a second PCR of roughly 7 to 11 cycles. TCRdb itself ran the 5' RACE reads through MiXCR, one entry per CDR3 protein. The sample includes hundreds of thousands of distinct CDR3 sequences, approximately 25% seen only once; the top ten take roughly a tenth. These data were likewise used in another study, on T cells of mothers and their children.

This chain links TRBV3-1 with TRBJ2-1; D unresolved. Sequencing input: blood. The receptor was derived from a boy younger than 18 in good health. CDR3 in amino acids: CASSQLSNEQFF. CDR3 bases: TGTGCCAGCAGCCAGTTGTCGAATGAGCAGTTCTTC.